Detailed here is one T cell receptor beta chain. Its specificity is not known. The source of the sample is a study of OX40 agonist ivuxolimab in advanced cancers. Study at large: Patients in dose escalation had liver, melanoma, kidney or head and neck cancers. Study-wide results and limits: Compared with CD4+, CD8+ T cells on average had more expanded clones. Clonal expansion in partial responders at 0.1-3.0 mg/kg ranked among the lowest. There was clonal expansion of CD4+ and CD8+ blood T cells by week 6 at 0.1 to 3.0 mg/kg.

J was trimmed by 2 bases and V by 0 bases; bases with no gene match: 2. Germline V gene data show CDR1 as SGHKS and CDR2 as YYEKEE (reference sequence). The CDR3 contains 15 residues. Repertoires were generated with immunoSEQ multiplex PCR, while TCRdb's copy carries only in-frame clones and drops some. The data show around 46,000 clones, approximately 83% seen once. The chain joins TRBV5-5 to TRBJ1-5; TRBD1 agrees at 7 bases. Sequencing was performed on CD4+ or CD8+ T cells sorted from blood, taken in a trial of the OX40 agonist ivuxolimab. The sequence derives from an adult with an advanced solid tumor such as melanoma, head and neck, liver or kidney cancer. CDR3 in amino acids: CASSLEDRRNQPQHF. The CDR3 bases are TGTGCCAGCAGCTTGGAGGACAGGCGCAATCAGCCCCAGCATTTT.